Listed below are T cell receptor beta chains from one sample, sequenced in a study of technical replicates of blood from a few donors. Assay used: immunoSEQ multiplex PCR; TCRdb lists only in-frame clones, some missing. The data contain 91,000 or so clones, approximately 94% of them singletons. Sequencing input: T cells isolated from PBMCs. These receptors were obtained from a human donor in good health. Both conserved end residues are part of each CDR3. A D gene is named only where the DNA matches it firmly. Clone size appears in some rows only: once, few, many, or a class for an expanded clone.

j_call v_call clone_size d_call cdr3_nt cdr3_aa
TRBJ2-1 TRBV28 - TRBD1 TGTGCCAGCAGGCCGCAGGGACAGGGGGCCTACAATGAGCAGTTCTTC CASRPQGQGAYNEQFF
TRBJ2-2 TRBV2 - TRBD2 TGTGCCAGCAGTGGGGGACTAGCGGCCACCGGGGAGCTGTTTTTT CASSGGLAATGELFF
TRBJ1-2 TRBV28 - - TGTGCCAGCAGTTTGAGCGCCCTTTATGGCTACACCTTC CASSLSALYGYTF
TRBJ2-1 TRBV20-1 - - TGCAGTGCATTATTAAACAATGAGCAGTTCTTC CSALLNNEQFF
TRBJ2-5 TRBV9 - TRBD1 TGTGCCAGCAGCAAGACAGGGTTGGAGACCCAGTACTTC CASSKTGLETQYF
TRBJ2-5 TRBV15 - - TGTGCCACCAGCAGAGGAAAAATCATGACGGGACAAGAGACCCAGTACTTC CATSRGKIMTGQETQYF
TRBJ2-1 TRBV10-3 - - TGTGCCATCAAATCGGGTGAGAGCTCCTACAATGAGCAGTTCTTC CAIKSGESSYNEQFF
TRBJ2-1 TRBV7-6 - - TGTGCCAGCAGCTTAGCCTCAACAGCTGCTGAGCAGTTCTTC CASSLASTAAEQFF
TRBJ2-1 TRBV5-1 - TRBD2 TGCGCCAGCAGCTTCCTGACAGGGGGTAGCGGGAGGGCCTGGAATGAGCAGTTCTTC CASSFLTGGSGRAWNEQFF
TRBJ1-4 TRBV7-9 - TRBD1 TGTGCCAGCAAACGGACAGGGGCAACTAATGAAAAACTGTTTTTT CASKRTGATNEKLFF
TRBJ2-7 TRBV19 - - TGTGCCAGTAGTGATAGCTGGGACATCGCTAGCTCCTACGAGCAGTACTTC CASSDSWDIASSYEQYF
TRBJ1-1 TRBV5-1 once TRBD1 TGCGCCAGCAGCTTGGAAACCGTCCTTATCGACAGGGGAGCTGAAGCTTTCTTT CASSLETVLIDRGAEAFF
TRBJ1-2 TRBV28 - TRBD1 TGTGCCAGCAGTCTAGACAGGGCTTCAAGCTACACCTTC CASSLDRASSYTF
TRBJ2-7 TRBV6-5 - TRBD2 TGTGCCAGCTTAGCGGGGACCTACGAGCAGTACTTC CASLAGTYEQYF
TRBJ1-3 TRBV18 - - TGTGCCAGCTCACCACTACAGGACTCTGGAAACACCATATATTTT CASSPLQDSGNTIYF
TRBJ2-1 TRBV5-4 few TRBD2 TGTGCCAGCAGCATGACCGGGACTAGCGGGACCCGTTACAATGAGCAGTTCTTC CASSMTGTSGTRYNEQFF
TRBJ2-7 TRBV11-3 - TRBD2 TGTGCCAGCAGCTTAAGGGCGACTAGCGGATACGAGCAGTACTTC CASSLRATSGYEQYF
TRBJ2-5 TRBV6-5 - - TGTGCCAGCAGTACTCATGATTCCGTGGAGACCCAGTACTTC CASSTHDSVETQYF
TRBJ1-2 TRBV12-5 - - TGTGCTAGTGGCAGGGGCGTGAGCTATGGCTACACCTTC CASGRGVSYGYTF
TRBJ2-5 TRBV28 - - TGTGCCTCATCTGGGGCCGTGGAGACCCAGTACTTC CASSGAVETQYF
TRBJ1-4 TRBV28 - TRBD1 TGTGCCAGCAGTACACGGACAGGGGACGGAGAAAAACTGTTTTTT CASSTRTGDGEKLFF
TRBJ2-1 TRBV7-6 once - TGTGCCAGCAGCTTAGCCGTTAATGAGCAGTTCTTC CASSLAVNEQFF
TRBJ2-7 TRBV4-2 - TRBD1 TGTGCCAGCAGCCCCCACGATAGACAGGGGTCGAGCTCCTACGAGCAGTACTTC CASSPHDRQGSSSYEQYF
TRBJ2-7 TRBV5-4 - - TGTGCCAGCAGCTTGGAAAGGGGCGAGCAGTACTTC CASSLERGEQYF
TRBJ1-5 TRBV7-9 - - TGTGCCAGCAGCTTAGCGGCGGCGAGTGACAATCAGCCCCAGCATTTT CASSLAAASDNQPQHF
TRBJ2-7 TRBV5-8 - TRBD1 TGTGCCAGCAGCCAAGGGACAGGGACCTACGAGCAGTACTTC CASSQGTGTYEQYF
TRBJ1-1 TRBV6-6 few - TGTGCCAGCAGTTACTCGATCCCGGGTTTCGGCACTGAAGCTTTCTTT CASSYSIPGFGTEAFF
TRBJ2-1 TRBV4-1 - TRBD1 TGCGCCAGCAGCCAAGAAGAGGGACAGGGGGTTACAGGATCCTACAATGAGCAGTTCTTC CASSQEEGQGVTGSYNEQFF
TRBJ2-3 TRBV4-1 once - TGCGCCAGCAGCCAAGAGATGATTCAGGGACATCGCACAGATACGCAGTATTTT CASSQEMIQGHRTDTQYF
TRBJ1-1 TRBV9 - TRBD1 TGTGCCAGCAGCACCTTGACAGGGGGCGCAGAAGCTTTCTTT CASSTLTGGAEAFF
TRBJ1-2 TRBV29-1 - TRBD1 TGCAGCGTTGATAAGCAGGGGGCGTATGGCTACACCTTC CSVDKQGAYGYTF
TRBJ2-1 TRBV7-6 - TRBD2 TGTGCCAGCAGCCTAACCCCTCTAGCGGGAGGGTCCCATTACTCCTACAATGAGCAGTTCTTC CASSLTPLAGGSHYSYNEQFF
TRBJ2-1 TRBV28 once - TGTGCCAGCAGTTTAGCAGCGTACAATGAGCAGTTCTTC CASSLAAYNEQFF
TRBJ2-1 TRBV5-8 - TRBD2 TGTGCCAGCAGCTTGCGACTAGCGGGAGGGTTGTATGAGCAGTTCTTC CASSLRLAGGLYEQFF
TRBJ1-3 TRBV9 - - TGTGCCAGCAGCGTAGGGTGGCAGGCTCACTCTGGAAACACCATATATTTT CASSVGWQAHSGNTIYF
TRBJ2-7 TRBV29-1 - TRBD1 TGCAGCGTTGAAGCCACGACAGGGGTGAACGAGCAGTACTTC CSVEATTGVNEQYF
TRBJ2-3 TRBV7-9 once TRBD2 TGTGCCAGCAGCTTAGGGCTAGCGGGCGAAGATACGCAGTATTTT CASSLGLAGEDTQYF
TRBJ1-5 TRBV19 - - TGTGCCAGTAGTATAACAGCGGATCAGCCCCAGCATTTT CASSITADQPQHF
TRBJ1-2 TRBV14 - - TGTGCCAGCAGCCAAGATCAGGTGACTAACTATGGCTACACCTTC CASSQDQVTNYGYTF
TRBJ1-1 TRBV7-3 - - TGTGCCAGCAGCTTAGGTAGAGACAGTGAAGCTTTCTTT CASSLGRDSEAFF
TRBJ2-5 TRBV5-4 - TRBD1 TGTGCCAGCAGCTTGGATGGACAGGGGGAAGAGACCCAGTACTTC CASSLDGQGEETQYF
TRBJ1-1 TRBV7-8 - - TGTGCCAGCAACCTAAGCCCGGGGGTGAACACTGAAGCTTTCTTT CASNLSPGVNTEAFF
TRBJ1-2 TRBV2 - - TGTGCCAGCAGTGGGGACAAGCTCTATGGCTACACCTTC CASSGDKLYGYTF
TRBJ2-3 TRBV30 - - TGTGCCTGGAGTGTAGGTTACCCCAACTTAGCGGACCAACTAACAGATACGCAGTATTTT CAWSVGYPNLADQLTDTQYF
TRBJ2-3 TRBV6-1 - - TGTGCCAGCACTGAGAGAGGAGATACGCAGTATTTT CASTERGDTQYF
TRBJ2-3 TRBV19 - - TGTGCCAGTAGTGAATCACCAGGGGTAGGGACAGATACGCAGTATTTT CASSESPGVGTDTQYF
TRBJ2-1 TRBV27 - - TGTGCCAGCAGTTTAACGGCCGGCCTAGTCGTCTATGAGCAGTTCTTC CASSLTAGLVVYEQFF
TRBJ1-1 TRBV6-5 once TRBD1 TGTGCCAGCAGTTACTCGAGTACAGGGGACACTGAAGCTTTCTTT CASSYSSTGDTEAFF
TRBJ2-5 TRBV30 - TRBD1 TGTGCCTGGAGTGCGACAGGGTACCAAGAGACCCAGTACTTC CAWSATGYQETQYF
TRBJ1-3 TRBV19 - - TGTGCCAGTAGTAGACAGGCGATTGGAAACACCATATATTTT CASSRQAIGNTIYF
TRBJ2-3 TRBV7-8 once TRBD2 TGTGCCAGCAGCTTCGGCGGGAGCGTAGCAGATACGCAGTATTTT CASSFGGSVADTQYF
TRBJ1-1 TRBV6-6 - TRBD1 TGTGCCAGCTCGAGGGGGCGTGCGGAGAGCACTGAAGCTTTCTTT CASSRGRAESTEAFF
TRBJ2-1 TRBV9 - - TGTGCCAGCAGCGTAGGAGCGGGCCTCTACAATGAGCAGTTCTTC CASSVGAGLYNEQFF
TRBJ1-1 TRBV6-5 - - TGTGCCAGCAGTTACTCGTTGATGGCAGGGACTTTCTTT CASSYSLMAGTFF
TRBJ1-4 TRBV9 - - TGTGCCAGCAGCGTAGAGATGGGGCAGGCACCCAAGGAAAAACTGTTTTTT CASSVEMGQAPKEKLFF
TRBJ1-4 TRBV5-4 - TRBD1 TGTGCCGGACAGGGTGGAGCTCATGAAAAACTGTTTTTT CAGQGGAHEKLFF
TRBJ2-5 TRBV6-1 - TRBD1 TGTGCCAGCAGCCCGAGGACAGGGGCAGGAGTGACCCAGTACTTC CASSPRTGAGVTQYF
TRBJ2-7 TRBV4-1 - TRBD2 TGCGCCAGCAGCCAACTAGCGGGAGCTCTCTACGAGCAGTACTTC CASSQLAGALYEQYF